Shown below are 7 T cell receptor beta chains from a single sample sequenced in a study of shared clonotypes between healthy human individuals. Clones were sequenced by immunoSEQ multiplex PCR, and TCRdb holds only the in-frame ones, with some missing. The table includes approximately 2.5 million clones, over 85% detected once. Sequencing was performed on naive CD4+ T cells from PBMCs. The subset was: CD45RA+ positively selected. These receptors all stem from a man younger than 35 in good health. Some clones in this sample may be carry-over from other donors' samples.

This chain uses TRBV6-5 with TRBJ2-7; D remains ambiguous. Per the germline V gene, CDR1 is MNHEY and CDR2 is SVGAGI. The germline V and J ends were trimmed by 6 bases and 2 bases, with 14 bases remaining between them. CDR3 length: 14 residues. The CDR3 protein is CASRPEVGPYEQYF. CDR3 bases: TGTGCCAGCAGGCCCGAGGTGGGTCCCTACGAGCAGTACTTC.

This chain uses TRBV11-3 with TRBJ2-2, with 7 bases matching TRBD1. CDR1 is SGHNT, CDR2 YENEEA, per germline. The ends lost 1 base at V and 4 bases at J; junction bases unmatched: 3. The CDR3 length is 15 residues. CDR3 residues: CASSLGDRVTGELFF. The CDR3, as DNA: TGTGCCAGCAGCTTAGGTGACAGGGTCACCGGGGAGCTGTTTTTT. Drawing the rest from reference TRBV11-3 and TRBJ2-2, the complete variable domain is EAGVVQSPRYKIIEKKQPVAFWCNPISGHNTLYWYLQNLGQGPELLIRYENEEAVDDSQLPKDRFSAERLKGVDSTLKIQPAELGDSAVYLCASSLGDRVTGELFFGEGSRLTVL.

The J gene is TRBJ2-7, the V gene TRBV7-2; 13 bases fit TRBD2. With V trimmed by 6 bases and J by 0 bases, 2 bases remained unmatched. This CDR3 contains 15 residues. CDR1 SGHTA and CDR2 FQGNSA come from the germline V gene. The CDR3 is CASRRTSGSSYEQYF. DNA of the CDR3: TGTGCCAGCAGACGGACTAGCGGGAGCTCCTACGAGCAGTACTTC.

This chain links TRBV27 with TRBJ2-1; 7 positions match TRBD2. Germline V gene lookup returns CDR1 MNHEY and CDR2 SMNVEV (reference sequence). With V trimmed by 5 bases and J by 8 bases, 15 bases remained unmatched. CDR3 length equals 16 residues. The CDR3 loop reads CASSPLRLADTHEQFF. DNA of the CDR3: TGTGCCAGCAGTCCCCTTAGGCTAGCGGATACACATGAGCAGTTCTTC.

The chain couples TRBV7-3 to TRBJ2-1; 12 positions agree with TRBD2. CDR3 length equals 15 residues. J lost 8 bases, V lost 1 base, and 3 bases had no gene match. The germline V gene encodes CDR1 SGHTA and CDR2 FQGTGA. The CDR3 coding sequence is TGTGCCAGCAGCTTAAGACTAGCGGGAGTTTATGAGCAGTTCTTC. It codes for CASSLRLAGVYEQFF.

The chain couples TRBV7-2 to TRBJ2-4; D might be TRBD2 (5 bases). The CDR3 loop spans 14 amino acids. Deletions cut 5 bases from V and 2 bases from J, with 10 bases between. CDR1 and CDR2 (germline): SGHTA, FQGNSA. CDR3 in DNA: TGTGCCAGCAGCCGAGGGTTTACCAAAAACATTCAGTACTTC. It encodes CASSRGFTKNIQYF.

V and J are TRBV19 and TRBJ2-1; 7 bases map to TRBD1. Germline lookup yields CDR1 LNHDA and CDR2 SQIVND (reference sequence). V shed 3 bases, J shed 6 bases, and the junction held 8 bases outside the gene matches. The CDR3 spans 15 residues. CDR3 residues: CASSIFTGEGNEQFF. Here the CDR3 DNA reads TGTGCCAGTAGTATTTTTACAGGGGAAGGCAATGAGCAGTTCTTC.